These 14 T cell receptor beta chains were sequenced from one sample in a study of blood T cell repertoires in COVID-19. Only in-frame clones appear in the TCRdb table, and some are missing; sequencing was by immunoSEQ multiplex PCR. The table has about 230,000 clones, about 80% seen once; the top ten hold 6.5% to 9%. Sequencing was performed on peripheral blood. All receptors derive from a woman in her forties or fifties with acute or convalescent COVID-19.

V and J are TRBV28 and TRBJ2-3; no reliable D call. The CDR3 runs 15 residues. Trimming shortened V by 4 bases and J by 6 bases, and 17 bases separated the two germline ends. Germline V CDR1 and CDR2: MDHEN, SYDVKM. The CDR3, as DNA: TGTGCCAGCAGTTCCTTTGGCGGCTCCCCGGATACGCAGTATTTT. Its translation is CASSSFGGSPDTQYF.

This rearrangement joins TRBV28 to TRBJ2-2; D call uncertain. This CDR3 contains 14 residues. The V end lost 2 bases, the J end lost 5 bases, and 9 bases lay between the germline ends. Looked up from germline, CDR1 is MDHEN and CDR2 is SYDVKM. In nucleotides, the CDR3 is TGTGCCAGCAGTTTAGGGCTAAAGACCGGGGAGCTGTTTTTT. The encoded protein is CASSLGLKTGELFF.

The chain joins TRBV5-1 to TRBJ2-5; TRBD2 aligns across 11 bases. The CDR3 is made up of 14 amino acids. From germline, CDR1 is SGHRS and CDR2 YFSETQ. J gave up 4 bases and V 4 bases, and 3 bases lay outside the gene matches. CDR3: CASSPGLAAETQYF. The CDR3 coding sequence is TGCGCCAGCAGCCCGGGACTAGCGGCAGAGACCCAGTACTTC.

The chain is built from TRBV10-2 and TRBJ1-2, with D tentatively TRBD1 (5 bases). The CDR3 is made up of 15 amino acids. With 2 bases removed from V and 8 bases from J, the gap between germline ends came to 18 bases. Germline V gives CDR1 WSHSY, CDR2 SAAADI. Here the CDR3 DNA reads TGCGCCAGCAGTGAGCGCGCAGGGCGGCTAAGGGGCTACACCTTC. Its protein is CASSERAGRLRGYTF.

CDR3 DNA sequence: TGCGCCAGCAGTGAGTCGAGCGGGCGCACCGAAGCTTTCTTT. Its protein is CASSESSGRTEAFF. The chain combines TRBV10-2 with TRBJ1-1, with D unresolved. The CDR3 has 14 residues. Trimming removed 0 bases at V and 8 bases at J, with 13 bases between. Germline V gene sequence: CDR1 WSHSY, CDR2 SAAADI.

The table lists this clone with a few counts. The chain has TRBV28 and TRBJ1-1; 8 bases are a match to TRBD1. This CDR3 contains 15 residues. Germline assignment: CDR1 MDHEN and CDR2 SYDVKM. V lost 2 bases to trimming and J lost 5 bases; unmatched junction nucleotides: 7. CDR3 region: CASSLVTGGGTEAFF. Here the CDR3 DNA reads TGTGCCAGCAGTTTAGTAACAGGGGGGGGGACTGAAGCTTTCTTT.

The table lists this clone with a few counts. J is TRBJ1-2 and V is TRBV29-1, with 7 bases aligning to TRBD1. The CDR3 has 12 amino acids. V was pared by 6 bases and J by 3 bases, with 4 bases of the junction left unmatched. Germline V gene sequence: CDR1 SQVTM, CDR2 ANQGSEA. The CDR3 DNA follows: TGCAGCGTAGGAGGGACAGACTATGGCTACACCTTC. Protein sequence: CSVGGTDYGYTF.

The chain combines TRBV6-1 with TRBJ2-2; the match to TRBD1 covers 9 bases. The trim removed 3 bases at V and 4 bases at J, leaving 9 bases unmatched. This CDR3 is built from 17 residues. CDR1 is MNHNS, CDR2 SASEGT, per germline. CDR3 in DNA: TGTGCCAGCAGTGATCCCTCGGGGACAGGGATCACCGGGGAGCTGTTTTTT. The encoded protein is CASSDPSGTGITGELFF.

The genes are TRBV18 and TRBJ1-2; 7 nucleotides align to TRBD1. Unmatched junction bases numbered 6, after V lost 1 base and J lost 4 bases. There are 15 residues in the CDR3. The germline V gene encodes CDR1 KGHSH and CDR2 LQKENI. CDR3 coding DNA: TGTGCCAGCTCACCACAGGGGGCGCTGGGCTATGGCTACACCTTC. Protein: CASSPQGALGYGYTF. The full variable domain, its missing parts supplied by reference TRBV18 and TRBJ1-2, is NAGVMQNPRHLVRRRGQEARLRCSPMKGHSHVYWYRQLPEEGLKFMVYLQKENIIDESGMPKERFSAEFPKEGPSILRIQQVVRGDSAAYFCASSPQGALGYGYTFGSGTRLTVV.

The rearrangement joins TRBV5-5 to TRBJ1-2; the D is unclear. Between the trimmed V and J ends, which lost 4 bases and 8 bases, there was a span of 15 bases. The CDR3 is 13 amino acids. The germline gives CDR1 SGHKS, CDR2 YYEKEE (reference sequence). CDR3 sequence (DNA): TGTGCCAGCAGCCCCCCCTCCGGGAGCGGCTACACCTTC. It codes for CASSPPSGSGYTF.

The CDR3 sequence is CASRRAWSDSGANVLTF. The CDR3 DNA is TGTGCCAGCAGGAGGGCCTGGTCGGACTCTGGGGCCAACGTCCTGACTTTC. The rearrangement links TRBV2 to TRBJ2-6, with D possibly being TRBD2 (5 bases). Trimming pared 6 bases from V and 0 bases from J, leaving 15 bases between. This CDR3 contains 17 residues. Per the germline V gene, CDR1 is SNHLY and CDR2 is FYNNEI.

The chain joins TRBV6-5 to TRBJ1-4, with TRBD1 as a possible D gene (6 bases). Germline V gene sequence: CDR1 MNHEY, CDR2 SVGAGI. Trimming shortened V by 6 bases and J by 8 bases, and 10 bases separated the two germline ends. This CDR3 has 12 amino acids. CDR3 nucleotides: TGTGCCAGCAGCCGAAGGGGGGAAAAACTGTTTTTT. Translating it yields CASSRRGEKLFF.

The gene calls are TRBV30 and TRBJ2-5, with a weak D call TRBD1 (6 bases). The V and J ends lost 2 bases and 2 bases respectively, with 18 bases between them. CDR1 is GTSNPN, CDR2 SVGIG, per germline (reference sequence). There are 16 residues in the CDR3. The CDR3 DNA follows: TGTGCCTGGAGTACGCCCCCGACAGGACTTCAAGAGACCCAGTACTTC. Its translation: CAWSTPPTGLQETQYF.

The chain combines TRBV30 with TRBJ2-7; possibly TRBD1 for D (6 bases). The germline gives CDR1 GTSNPN, CDR2 SVGIG (reference sequence). V was pared by 5 bases and J by 7 bases, with 12 bases between. The CDR3 sequence is 11 residues long. The CDR3 coding sequence is TGTGCCTGGGAAACTACAGGGGAGCAGTACTTC. It is translated as CAWETTGEQYF.